This TCR beta chain was captured by sequencing in a study of breast tumors, draining lymph nodes, adjacent tissues. The study, taken as a whole, reports: Compared with lymph nodes, tumors were less diverse; compared with nontumor tissue, more.

Per germline, CDR1 MNHEY and CDR2 SVGAGI. The germline V and J ends were trimmed by 0 bases and 4 bases, with 14 bases remaining between them. The CDR3 runs to 16 residues. Samples came from axillary lymph nodes draining the breast cancer. TCRdb reanalysed the multiplex PCR reads using MiXCR and keeps one entry per CDR3 protein. This table has about 140,000 distinct CDR3 sequences, less than 35% appearing once. This clonotype was found many times. What it recognizes is unknown. The V and J genes are TRBV6-5 and TRBJ2-3; possibly TRBD2 for D (5 bases). The sequenced sample consisted of axillary lymph node tissue. This sequence originates from a female donor with breast cancer. Some clones in this sample may be carry-over from other donors' samples. CDR3 bases: TGTGCCAGCAGTTACTCGACTGCTAGCTCCGCAGATACGCAGTATTTT. Protein product: CASSYSTASSADTQYF.